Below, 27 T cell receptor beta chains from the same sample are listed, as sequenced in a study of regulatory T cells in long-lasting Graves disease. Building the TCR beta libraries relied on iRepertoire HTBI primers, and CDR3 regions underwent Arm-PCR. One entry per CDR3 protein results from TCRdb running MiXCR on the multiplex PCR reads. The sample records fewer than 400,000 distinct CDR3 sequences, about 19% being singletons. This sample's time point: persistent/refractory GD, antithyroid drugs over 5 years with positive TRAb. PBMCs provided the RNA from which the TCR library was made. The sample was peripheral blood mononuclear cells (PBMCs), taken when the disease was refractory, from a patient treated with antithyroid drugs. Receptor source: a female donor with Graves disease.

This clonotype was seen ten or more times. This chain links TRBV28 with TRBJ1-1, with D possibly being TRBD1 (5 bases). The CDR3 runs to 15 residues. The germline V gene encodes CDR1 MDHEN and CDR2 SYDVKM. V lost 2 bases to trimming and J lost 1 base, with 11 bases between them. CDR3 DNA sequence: TGTGCCAGCAGTTTAGGACCCGACAGGAACACTGAAGCTTTCTTT. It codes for CASSLGPDRNTEAFF.

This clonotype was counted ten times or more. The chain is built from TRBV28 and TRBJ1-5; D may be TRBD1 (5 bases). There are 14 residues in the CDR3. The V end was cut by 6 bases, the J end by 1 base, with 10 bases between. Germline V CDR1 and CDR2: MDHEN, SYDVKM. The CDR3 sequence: CASRLTESNQPQHF. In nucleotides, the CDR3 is TGTGCCAGCAGGCTGACAGAAAGCAATCAGCCCCAGCATTTT.

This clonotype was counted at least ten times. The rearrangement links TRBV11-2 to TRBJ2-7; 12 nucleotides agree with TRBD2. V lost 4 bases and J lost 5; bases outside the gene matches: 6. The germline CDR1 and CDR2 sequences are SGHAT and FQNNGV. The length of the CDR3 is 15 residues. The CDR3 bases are TGTGCCAGCAGCTGGACTAGCGGGGCTCTCCACGAGCAGTACTTC. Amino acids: CASSWTSGALHEQYF.

CDR3 nucleotide sequence: TGTGCCAGCACCCCGGGACTAAGTCCCTACGAGCAGTACTTC. Its translation is CASTPGLSPYEQYF. This chain connects TRBV6-2 or TRBV6-3 to TRBJ2-7, with 7 positions matching TRBD2. V was clipped by 7 bases and J by 2 bases; unmatched bases: 8. The CDR3 has 14 amino acids. Germline CDR1 reads MNHEY; CDR2 reads SVGEGT.

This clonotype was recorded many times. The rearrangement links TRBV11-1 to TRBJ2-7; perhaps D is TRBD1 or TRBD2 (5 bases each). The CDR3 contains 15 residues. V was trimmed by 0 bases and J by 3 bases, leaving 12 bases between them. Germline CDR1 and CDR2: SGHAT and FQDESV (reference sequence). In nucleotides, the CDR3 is TGTGCCAGCAGCTTAGCATTCGGGACCCACTACGAGCAGTACTTC. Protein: CASSLAFGTHYEQYF.

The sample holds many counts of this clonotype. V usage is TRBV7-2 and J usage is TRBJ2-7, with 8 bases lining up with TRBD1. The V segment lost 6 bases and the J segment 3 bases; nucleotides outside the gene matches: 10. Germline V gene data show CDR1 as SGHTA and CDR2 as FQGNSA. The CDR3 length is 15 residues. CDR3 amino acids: CASRPLGTGSYEQYF. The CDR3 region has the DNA TGTGCCAGCAGGCCCCTCGGGACAGGAAGCTACGAGCAGTACTTC.

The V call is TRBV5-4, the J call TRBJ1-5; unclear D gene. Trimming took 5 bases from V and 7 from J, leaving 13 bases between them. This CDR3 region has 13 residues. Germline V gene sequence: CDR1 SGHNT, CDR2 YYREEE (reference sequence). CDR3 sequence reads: CASRSGLGQPQHF. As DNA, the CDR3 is TGTGCCAGCAGGTCTGGGTTGGGGCAGCCCCAGCATTTT.

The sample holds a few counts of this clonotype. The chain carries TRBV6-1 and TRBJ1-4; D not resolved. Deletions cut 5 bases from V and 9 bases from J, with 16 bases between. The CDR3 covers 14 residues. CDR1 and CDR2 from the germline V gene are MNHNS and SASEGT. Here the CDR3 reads CASSTEALGKKLFF. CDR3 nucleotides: TGTGCCAGCAGTACTGAGGCCCTTGGGAAAAAACTGTTTTTT.

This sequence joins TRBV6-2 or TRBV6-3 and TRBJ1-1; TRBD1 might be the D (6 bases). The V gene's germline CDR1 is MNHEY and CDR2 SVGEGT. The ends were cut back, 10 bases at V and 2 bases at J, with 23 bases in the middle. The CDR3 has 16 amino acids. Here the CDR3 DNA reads TGTGCCATCAAAGGTTCCCCTCTACAGGGAAACACTGAAGCTTTCTTT. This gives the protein CAIKGSPLQGNTEAFF.

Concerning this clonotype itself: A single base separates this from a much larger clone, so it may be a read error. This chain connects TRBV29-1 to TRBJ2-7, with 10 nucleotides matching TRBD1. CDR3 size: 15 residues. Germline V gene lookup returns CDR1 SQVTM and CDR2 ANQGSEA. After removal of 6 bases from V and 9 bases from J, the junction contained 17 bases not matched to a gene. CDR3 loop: CSVASRRTGGSGQYF. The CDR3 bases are TGCAGCGTAGCCTCCCGGAGGACAGGGGGGAGTGGGCAGTACTTC.

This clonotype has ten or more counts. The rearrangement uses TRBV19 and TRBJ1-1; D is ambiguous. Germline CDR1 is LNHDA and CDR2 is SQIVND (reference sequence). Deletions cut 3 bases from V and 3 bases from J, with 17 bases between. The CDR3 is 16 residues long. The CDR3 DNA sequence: TGTGCCAGTAGTATCCGTAAGGGATGGTCGGACACTGAAGCTTTCTTT. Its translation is CASSIRKGWSDTEAFF. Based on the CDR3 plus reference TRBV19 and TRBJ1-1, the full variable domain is DGGITQSPKYLFRKEGQNVTLSCEQNLNHDAMYWYRQDPGQGLRLIYYSQIVNDFQKGDIAEGYSVSREKKESFPLTVTSAQKNPTAFYLCASSIRKGWSDTEAFFGQGTRLTVV.

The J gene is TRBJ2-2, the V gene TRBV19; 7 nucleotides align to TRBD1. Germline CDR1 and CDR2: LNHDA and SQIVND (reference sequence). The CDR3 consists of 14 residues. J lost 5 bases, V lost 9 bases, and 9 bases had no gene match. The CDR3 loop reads CASRLQGSTGELFF. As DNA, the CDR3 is TGTGCCAGCCGACTACAGGGGTCAACCGGGGAGCTGTTTTTT. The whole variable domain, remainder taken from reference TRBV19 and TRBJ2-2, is DGGITQSPKYLFRKEGQNVTLSCEQNLNHDAMYWYRQDPGQGLRLIYYSQIVNDFQKGDIAEGYSVSREKKESFPLTVTSAQKNPTAFYLCASRLQGSTGELFFGEGSRLTVL.

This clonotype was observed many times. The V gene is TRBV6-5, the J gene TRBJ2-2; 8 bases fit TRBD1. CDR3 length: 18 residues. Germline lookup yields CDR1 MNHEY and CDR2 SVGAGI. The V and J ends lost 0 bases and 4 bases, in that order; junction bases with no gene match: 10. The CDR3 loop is CASSYSRRDRFGTGELFF. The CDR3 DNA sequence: TGTGCCAGCAGTTACTCAAGGCGGGACAGGTTCGGCACCGGGGAGCTGTTTTTT.

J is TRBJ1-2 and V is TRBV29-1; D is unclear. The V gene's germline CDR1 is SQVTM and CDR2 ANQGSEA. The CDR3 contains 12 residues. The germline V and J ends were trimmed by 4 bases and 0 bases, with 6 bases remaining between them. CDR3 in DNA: TGCAGCGTTGCCGGGTCTAACTATGGCTACACCTTC. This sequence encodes CSVAGSNYGYTF.

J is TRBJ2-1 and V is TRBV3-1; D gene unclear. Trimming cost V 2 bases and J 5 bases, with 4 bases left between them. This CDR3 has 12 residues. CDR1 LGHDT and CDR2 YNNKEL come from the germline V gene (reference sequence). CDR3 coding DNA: TGTGCCAGCAGCCAATTGAACAATGAGCAGTTCTTC. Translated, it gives CASSQLNNEQFF.

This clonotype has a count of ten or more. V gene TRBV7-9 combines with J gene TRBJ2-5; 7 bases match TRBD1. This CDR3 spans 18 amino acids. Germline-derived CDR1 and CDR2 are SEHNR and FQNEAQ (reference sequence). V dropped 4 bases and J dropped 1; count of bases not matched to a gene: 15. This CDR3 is CASSSRRTGQAAQETQYF. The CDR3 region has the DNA TGTGCCAGCAGCTCAAGGAGGACAGGTCAGGCGGCCCAAGAGACCCAGTACTTC.

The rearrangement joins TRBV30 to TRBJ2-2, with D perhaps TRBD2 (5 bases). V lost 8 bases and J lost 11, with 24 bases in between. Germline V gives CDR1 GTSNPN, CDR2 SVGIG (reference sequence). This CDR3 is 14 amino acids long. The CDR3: CASEGSVKGPELFF. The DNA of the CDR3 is TGTGCCAGCGAGGGCTCCGTGAAGGGCCCCGAGCTGTTTTTT.

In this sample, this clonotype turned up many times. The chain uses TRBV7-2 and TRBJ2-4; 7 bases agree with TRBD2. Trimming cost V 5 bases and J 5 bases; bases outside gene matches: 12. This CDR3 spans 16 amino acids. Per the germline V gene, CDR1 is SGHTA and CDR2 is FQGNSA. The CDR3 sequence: CASSRRLAPGENIQYF. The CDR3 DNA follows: TGTGCCAGCAGCCGAAGACTAGCCCCCGGCGAAAACATTCAGTACTTC.

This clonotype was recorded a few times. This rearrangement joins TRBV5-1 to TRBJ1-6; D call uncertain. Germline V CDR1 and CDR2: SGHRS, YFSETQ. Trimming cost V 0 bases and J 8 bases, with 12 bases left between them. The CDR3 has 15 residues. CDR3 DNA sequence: TGCGCCAGCAGCTTGGAAGGGAGGATGGATTCACCCCTCCACTTT. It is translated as CASSLEGRMDSPLHF.

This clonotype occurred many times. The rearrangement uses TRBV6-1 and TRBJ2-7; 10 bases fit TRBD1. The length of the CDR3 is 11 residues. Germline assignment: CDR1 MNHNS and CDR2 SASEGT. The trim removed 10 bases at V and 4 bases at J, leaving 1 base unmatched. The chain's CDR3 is CATDRGYEQYF. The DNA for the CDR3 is TGTGCCACGGACAGGGGGTACGAGCAGTACTTC.

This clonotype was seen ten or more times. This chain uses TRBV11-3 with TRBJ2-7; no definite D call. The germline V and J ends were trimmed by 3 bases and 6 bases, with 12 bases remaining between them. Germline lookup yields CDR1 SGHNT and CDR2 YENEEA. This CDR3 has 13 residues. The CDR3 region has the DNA TGTGCCAGCAGCTTCGGGTCGCTGGGCGAGCAGTACTTC. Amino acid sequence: CASSFGSLGEQYF. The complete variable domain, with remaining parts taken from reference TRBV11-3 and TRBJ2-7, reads EAGVVQSPRYKIIEKKQPVAFWCNPISGHNTLYWYLQNLGQGPELLIRYENEEAVDDSQLPKDRFSAERLKGVDSTLKIQPAELGDSAVYLCASSFGSLGEQYFGPGTRLTVT.

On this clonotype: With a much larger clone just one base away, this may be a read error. The CDR3 is CASSLARAFNEKPFF. DNA for the CDR3: TGTGCCAGCAGTTTAGCGCGAGCCTTTAATGAAAAACCGTTTTTT. The genes are TRBV12-3 or TRBV12-4 and TRBJ1-4, with D uncertain. The CDR3 covers 15 residues.

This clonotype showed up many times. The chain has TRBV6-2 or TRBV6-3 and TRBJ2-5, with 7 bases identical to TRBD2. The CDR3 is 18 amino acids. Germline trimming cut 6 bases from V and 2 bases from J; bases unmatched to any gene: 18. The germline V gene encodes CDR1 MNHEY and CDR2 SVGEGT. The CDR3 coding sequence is TGTGCCAGCAGCCCACCCCTAGGACCCACGGGACTACAAGAGACCCAGTACTTC. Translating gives CASSPPLGPTGLQETQYF.

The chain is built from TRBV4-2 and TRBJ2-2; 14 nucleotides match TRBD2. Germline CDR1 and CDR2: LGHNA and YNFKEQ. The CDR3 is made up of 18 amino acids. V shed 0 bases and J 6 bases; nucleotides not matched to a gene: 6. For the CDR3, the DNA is TGTGCCAGCAGCCAAGATCTCCCGACTAGCGGGAGGGCCGGGGAGCTGTTTTTT. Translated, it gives CASSQDLPTSGRAGELFF.

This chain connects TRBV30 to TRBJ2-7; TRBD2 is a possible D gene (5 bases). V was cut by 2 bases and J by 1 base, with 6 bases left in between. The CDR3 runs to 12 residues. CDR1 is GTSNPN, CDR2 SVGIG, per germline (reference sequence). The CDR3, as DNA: TGTGCCTGGAGTCCGGGATCCTACGAGCAGTACTTC. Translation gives CAWSPGSYEQYF.

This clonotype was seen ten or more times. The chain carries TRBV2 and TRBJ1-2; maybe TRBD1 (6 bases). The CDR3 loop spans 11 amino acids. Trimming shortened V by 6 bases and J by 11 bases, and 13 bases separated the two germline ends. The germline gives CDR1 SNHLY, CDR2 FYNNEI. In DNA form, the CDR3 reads TGTGCCAGCAGATTAGGACAGATTTACACCTTC. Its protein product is CASRLGQIYTF.

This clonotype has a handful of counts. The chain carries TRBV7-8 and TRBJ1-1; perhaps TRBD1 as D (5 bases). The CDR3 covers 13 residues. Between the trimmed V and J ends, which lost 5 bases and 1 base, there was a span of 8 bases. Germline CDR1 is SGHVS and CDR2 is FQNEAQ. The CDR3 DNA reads TGTGCCAGCAGCACCGACAGGAACACTGAAGCTTTCTTT. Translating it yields CASSTDRNTEAFF.